Given below is one T cell receptor (beta chain) in context. The data were taken from a study of blood T cells in healthy people across ages. Study-level information: About one barcoded TCR beta cDNA was captured per two T cells.

Using a J-beta primer mix together with a sample-barcoded 5' primer, a second PCR was run for 7 to 11 cycles. MiXCR was run by TCRdb on the 5' RACE reads, yielding one entry per CDR3 protein. This sample carries fewer than 1.5 million distinct CDR3 sequences, around 39% of them seen once, and the ten largest clones take 7% to 9.5%. Sequencing used blood. This TCR came from a woman younger than 35 in good health.

The CDR3 region has the DNA TGTGCCAGCACCTGGACTAGCGGGCCATCGAACCCGTCCTACAATGAGCAGTTCTTC. As protein: CASTWTSGPSNPSYNEQFF. The chain uses TRBV3-1 and TRBJ2-1; 11 nucleotides agree with TRBD2. Germline-derived CDR1 and CDR2 are LGHDT and YNNKEL (reference sequence). Losses at the gene ends were 7 bases for V and 1 base for J; bases not matched to a gene: 15. This CDR3 has 19 residues.